This T cell receptor beta chain was captured in a study of T cells in women clearing cervical HPV infection. Whole-study findings and limits: Cases carried less TRBV6-7 than controls: approximately 0.1% versus 0.16%. CIN3+ cases had significantly higher TCR richness than controls; evenness did not differ.

V was clipped by 1 base and J by 7 bases; unmatched bases: 10. This CDR3 region has 15 residues. The V gene's germline CDR1 is GTSNPN and CDR2 SVGIG (reference sequence). All participants had a single incident cervical HPV16 infection, and prevalent HPV16 infections were excluded. This table comes from immunoSEQ multiplex PCR, and its TCRdb copy is limited to in-frame clones, with some not included. Across around 20,000 clones, the top ten clones capture roughly 5.4% of the sample. Notes on this clone: Its antigen is not identified. The read terminates 3 residues before the CDR3 end, so the remaining end is supplied by the germline J gene. This sample includes further DNA sequences coding for the same CDR3.

Material: blood buffy coat. The chain recombines TRBV30 with TRBJ1-3; 7 nucleotides align to TRBD1. The TCR was taken from a woman aged 18 to 75 with a cervical HPV16 infection that either progressed to CIN3+ or cleared (not recorded which). The CDR3 spells CAWSGRRGERNTIYF. Incomplete CDR3 DNA: TGTGCCTGGAGTGGTCGCAGGGGGGAGAGGAACACC.